Presented here are 3 T cell receptor beta chains from one specimen sequenced in a study of human T cells and chemical hapten exposure. TCRdb reprocessed the RACE reads with MiXCR, giving one entry per CDR3 protein. Seen here are 70,000 to 90,000 distinct CDR3 sequences, less than 11% observed once, and the top ten hold about 5%. Described time point: patch test 2, 6 weeks after DPC sensitization. Indicated treatment: therapeutic diphenylcyclopropenone sensitization with weekly scalp DPC. The sequenced sample was whole blood, obtained in connection with sensitization to the hapten diphenylcyclopropenone (DPC). These receptors originate from a woman aged 45-65 years with alopecia areata. Some clones in this sample may be carry-over from other donors' samples.

This clonotype came up a few times. One base away lies a much larger clone, so this may be a sequencing read error. The rearrangement uses TRBV20-1 and TRBJ2-5; 7 nucleotides match TRBD2. This CDR3 spans 15 amino acids. Germline CDR1 is DFQATT and CDR2 is SNEGSKA (reference sequence). CDR3 coding DNA: TGCAGTGCGGCTGTTGTCGGCGGGAGTTGGAAGACCCGGTACTTC. This translates into CSAAVVGGSWKTRYF.

In its sample, this clonotype was seen many times. The rearrangement uses TRBV5-4 and TRBJ2-3, with 10 bases identical to TRBD2. V shed 4 bases and J 5 bases; nucleotides not matched to a gene: 10. This CDR3 has 16 amino acids. Germline CDR1 reads SGHNT; CDR2 reads YYREEE (reference sequence). In DNA, the CDR3 is TGTGCCAGCAGCCATATTCTAGCGGGAGCGGGAGATACGCAGTATTTT. Protein product: CASSHILAGAGDTQYF.

This clonotype showed up many times. V gene TRBV29-1 combines with J gene TRBJ1-5; the D is unclear. CDR1 is SQVTM and CDR2 is ANQGSEA in the germline V gene. CDR3 length equals 11 residues. The germline V and J ends were trimmed by 4 bases and 1 base, with 2 bases remaining between them. The CDR3 coding sequence is TGCAGCGTTGGGAGCAATCAGCCCCAGCATTTT. Its translation is CSVGSNQPQHF.